Below are 27 T cell receptor beta chains sequenced from a single sample in a study of Graves' ophthalmopathy and Graves' hyperthyroidism. RNA transcripts were the template, and TCR beta CDR3 regions were amplified from them. The first-round RT-PCR employed HTBI primers together with the Qiagen OneStep RT-PCR kit. A multiplex PCR was then performed as the second round. TCRdb reprocessed the multiplex PCR reads via MiXCR and lists one record per CDR3 protein. The data contain about 600,000 distinct CDR3 sequences, approximately 35% of them singletons. What was sequenced was peripheral blood or thyroid tissue (not recorded which). The receptors come from an adult man with Graves' hyperthyroidism.

This clonotype was counted ten times or more. The V gene is TRBV7-8, the J gene TRBJ2-7; TRBD2 aligns across 9 bases. With V trimmed by 3 bases and J by 4 bases, 4 bases remained unmatched. This CDR3 region has 14 residues. Germline V gene data show CDR1 as SGHVS and CDR2 as FQNEAQ. The CDR3 bases are TGTGCCAGCAGCTTCCTTAGCGGGAGTTACGAGCAGTACTTC. As protein: CASSFLSGSYEQYF.

This clonotype was seen many times. This rearrangement joins TRBV7-9 to TRBJ2-7; weak D call: TRBD2 (5 bases). Trimming cost V 0 bases and J 2 bases, with 14 bases left between them. This CDR3 has 16 residues. Looked up from germline, CDR1 is SEHNR and CDR2 is FQNEAQ (reference sequence). CDR3 DNA sequence: TGTGCCAGCAGCTTAGCGTTAGACGGACTCACCTACGAGCAGTACTTC. Translated: CASSLALDGLTYEQYF.

A few counts support this clonotype. The chain recombines TRBV7-9 with TRBJ2-5; 12 bases fit TRBD1. The CDR3 is made up of 15 amino acids. V shed 5 bases and J 5 bases; nucleotides not matched to a gene: 6. Per germline, CDR1 SEHNR and CDR2 FQNEAQ (reference sequence). The CDR3 DNA reads TGTGCCAGCAGCCTGGGACAGGGGGCCGGGGAGACCCAGTACTTC. Encoded protein: CASSLGQGAGETQYF.

This clonotype was detected ten times or more. The gene calls are TRBV15 and TRBJ2-5, with TRBD1 matching over 9 bases. V lost 5 bases to trimming and J lost 5 bases; unmatched junction nucleotides: 6. Germline V CDR1 and CDR2: LNHNV, YYDKDF (reference sequence). The CDR3 runs 14 residues. The CDR3 sequence: CATSEGTGSETQYF. The CDR3 DNA sequence: TGTGCCACCAGCGAAGGGACAGGGAGTGAGACCCAGTACTTC.

This clonotype appeared many times. The chain carries TRBV29-1 and TRBJ1-1; D is perhaps TRBD1 (5 bases). The V end lost 2 bases, the J end lost 1 base, and 17 bases lay between the germline ends. The germline gives CDR1 SQVTM, CDR2 ANQGSEA. The CDR3 is 16 residues long. The CDR3 region is CSVENLGTEWNTEAFF. In DNA, the CDR3 is TGCAGCGTTGAAAATTTGGGGACGGAATGGAACACTGAAGCTTTCTTT.

V gene TRBV20-1 combines with J gene TRBJ1-6; 7 bases map to TRBD1. The trim removed 4 bases at V and 10 bases at J, leaving 1 base unmatched. The CDR3 extends over 11 amino acids. CDR1 is DFQATT, CDR2 SNEGSKA, per germline (reference sequence). CDR3 residues: CSATRGSPLHF. The CDR3 coding sequence is TGCAGTGCTACCAGGGGGTCACCCCTCCACTTT.

This clonotype was seen once. This chain links TRBV29-1 with TRBJ1-2, with D perhaps TRBD1 (6 bases). CDR1 is SQVTM and CDR2 is ANQGSEA in the germline V gene. The length of the CDR3 is 11 residues. Deletions cut 7 bases from V and 13 bases from J, with 19 bases between. In DNA form, the CDR3 reads TGCAGCGCAGGGGCGGGGGGGGCCTGCACCTTC. Amino acid sequence: CSAGAGGACTF.

This clonotype showed up many times. CDR3 sequence (DNA): TGTGCCAGCAGCTTAACAGGGAGGGATGAAGCTTTCTTT. Protein: CASSLTGRDEAFF. The genes are TRBV7-9 and TRBJ1-1; perhaps TRBD1 as D (6 bases). The CDR3 has 13 residues. Germline values: CDR1 SEHNR, CDR2 FQNEAQ (reference sequence). Trimming removed 2 bases from V and 7 bases from J, with 11 bases in between.

The sample holds many counts of this clonotype. The chain combines TRBV12-3 or TRBV12-4 with TRBJ1-4; no clear D. The CDR3 is made up of 13 amino acids. V was shortened by 3 bases and J by 5 bases, with 7 bases between the two germline ends. CDR3 sequence: CASSFSGNEKLFF. In DNA, the CDR3 is TGTGCCAGCAGTTTTTCGGGGAATGAAAAACTGTTTTTT.

In this sample, this clonotype turned up many times. This rearrangement joins TRBV6-5 to TRBJ1-6; D not resolved. CDR1 is MNHEY and CDR2 is SVGAGI in the germline V gene. V was trimmed by 4 bases and J by 9 bases, leaving 13 bases between them. The CDR3 has 14 residues. The CDR3 sequence: CASSLATMSSPLHF. Written as DNA, the CDR3 is TGTGCCAGCAGTTTGGCAACCATGAGTTCACCCCTCCACTTT.

The V gene is TRBV29-1, the J gene TRBJ2-5; D is perhaps TRBD1 or TRBD2 (5 bases each). CDR3 length: 13 residues. V was trimmed by 8 bases and J by 1 base, leaving 14 bases between them. Germline V CDR1 and CDR2: SQVTM, ANQGSEA. The CDR3 loop reads CSSYGTGQETQYF. CDR3 coding DNA: TGCAGCAGTTACGGGACGGGCCAAGAGACCCAGTACTTC.

The CDR3 sequence is CASSWVLADTGELFF. CDR3 bases: TGTGCCAGCAGCTGGGTCCTCGCTGACACCGGGGAGCTGTTTTTT. This chain uses TRBV7-2 with TRBJ2-2; D unresolved. With 4 bases removed from V and 3 bases from J, the gap between germline ends came to 12 bases. This CDR3 has 15 amino acids. In germline, CDR1 is SGHTA, CDR2 FQGNSA. The full variable domain, in which reference TRBV7-2 and TRBJ2-2 provide the parts outside the CDR3, is GAGVSQSPSNKVTEKGKDVELRCDPISGHTALYWYRQSLGQGLEFLIYFQGNSAPDKSGLPSDRFSAERTGGSVSTLTIQRTQQEDSAVYLCASSWVLADTGELFFGEGSRLTVL.

This clonotype occurred many times. A junction end diverges from the germline sequence, so it may reflect a read error. This chain joins TRBV20-1 and TRBJ1-1; 7 bases fit TRBD1. The CDR3 is 15 residues long. Germline V lookup: CDR1 DFQATT, CDR2 SNEGSKA (reference sequence). CDR3 amino acids: CSVRVAGGRYTEAFF. The DNA for the CDR3 is TGCAGTGTTAGAGTCGCAGGGGGGCGGTACACTGAAGCTTTCTTT.

This clonotype has ten or more counts. The chain links TRBV5-1 to TRBJ1-2; D possibly corresponds to TRBD1 (5 bases). Germline V gives CDR1 SGHRS, CDR2 YFSETQ. The ends were cut back, 0 bases at V and 9 bases at J, with 9 bases in the middle. This CDR3 region has 12 residues. CDR3 residues: CASSLDRSRYTF. For the CDR3, the DNA is TGCGCCAGCAGCTTGGACAGGTCGCGCTACACCTTC. Based on the CDR3 plus reference TRBV5-1 and TRBJ1-2, the full variable domain is KAGVTQTPRYLIKTRGQQVTLSCSPISGHRSVSWYQQTPGQGLQFLFEYFSETQRNKGNFPGRFSGRQFSNSRSEMNVSTLELGDSALYLCASSLDRSRYTFGSGTRLTVV.

The table lists this clonotype with many counts. The DNA for the CDR3 is TGTGCCAGCAGCACAACACGGCTGGGGGAGCTGTTTTTT. Amino acid sequence: CASSTTRLGELFF. This chain connects TRBV7-8 to TRBJ2-2, with D hard to call. This CDR3 is 13 amino acids long. Germline V gene sequence: CDR1 SGHVS, CDR2 FQNEAQ. Trimming cost V 5 bases and J 8 bases, with 12 bases left between them.

This clonotype showed up many times. The rearrangement joins TRBV20-1 to TRBJ1-2; 7 bases align to TRBD1. Per germline, CDR1 DFQATT and CDR2 SNEGSKA (reference sequence). J lost 4 bases, V lost 6 bases, and 8 bases had no gene match. This CDR3 comprises 13 residues. CDR3 region: CSAIGQEGYGYTF. The CDR3 bases are TGCAGTGCCATCGGACAGGAAGGCTATGGCTACACCTTC.

At least ten counts were recorded for this clonotype. V usage is TRBV4-1 and J usage is TRBJ1-4; perhaps TRBD1 as D (6 bases). Trimming pared 4 bases from V and 5 bases from J, leaving 14 bases between. The CDR3 has 15 amino acids. The germline V gene encodes CDR1 MGHRA and CDR2 YSYEKL. CDR3 protein: CASSPTDRTNEKLFF. Written as DNA, the CDR3 is TGCGCCAGCAGCCCGACGGACAGAACAAATGAAAAACTGTTTTTT.

This clonotype was seen a single time. At one of its ends the junction is not consistent with the germline gene, which may arise from a read error. The chain is built from TRBV2 and TRBJ2-5, with D possibly matching TRBD2 (7 bases). There are 14 residues in the CDR3. Germline CDR1 is SNHLY and CDR2 is FYNNEI. CDR3 protein: CASSELGGQGTQYF. CDR3 bases: TGTGCCAGCAGTGAATTGGGGGGGCAAGGGACCCAGTACTTC.

The J gene is TRBJ2-7, the V gene TRBV20-1; a possible D gene is TRBD2 (6 bases). CDR3 size: 14 residues. With 3 bases removed from V and 7 bases from J, the gap between germline ends came to 19 bases. From germline, CDR1 is DFQATT and CDR2 SNEGSKA (reference sequence). The CDR3 nucleotides read TGCAGTGCTAGTGGGCACGGGAGAGCTAATGAGCAGTACTTC. It translates to CSASGHGRANEQYF.

This clonotype was counted at least ten times. V usage is TRBV7-8 and J usage is TRBJ1-3, with D unclear. The CDR3 loop spans 13 amino acids. Trimming removed 5 bases from V and 7 bases from J, with 12 bases in between. Germline assignment: CDR1 SGHVS and CDR2 FQNEAQ. The CDR3 nucleotides read TGTGCCAGCAGCGATGGGATAGGTAACACCATATATTTT. It encodes CASSDGIGNTIYF. Using reference TRBV7-8 and TRBJ1-3 for the parts outside the CDR3, the full variable domain is GAGVSQSPRYKVAKRGQDVALRCDPISGHVSLFWYQQALGQGPEFLTYFQNEAQLDKSGLPSDRFFAERPEGSVSTLKIQRTQQEDSAVYLCASSDGIGNTIYFGEGSWLTVV.

The CDR3 DNA follows: TGTGCCAGCAGCCCCGGGACAGTCAAGGCCCCTAATGAAAAACTGTTTTTT. It translates to CASSPGTVKAPNEKLFF. The chain links TRBV7-6 to TRBJ1-4; 7 nucleotides agree with TRBD1. V lost 5 bases and J lost 3; bases outside the gene matches: 12. This CDR3 contains 17 residues. In germline, CDR1 is SGHVS, CDR2 FNYEAQ.

This clonotype was detected ten times or more. The V call is TRBV12-3 or TRBV12-4, the J call TRBJ1-5; D is ambiguous. The CDR3 is 15 residues long. The ends were cut back, 4 bases at V and 1 base at J, with 11 bases in the middle. CDR3 nucleotides: TGTGCCAGCAGTTATGGGGTATCGAGCAATCAGCCCCAGCATTTT. It yields the protein CASSYGVSSNQPQHF.

This sequence joins TRBV7-4 and TRBJ2-2; D may match TRBD1 or TRBD2 (5 bases each). This CDR3 has 15 residues. The V end lost 5 bases, the J end lost 0 bases, and 10 bases lay between the germline ends. CDR1 is SGHVT, CDR2 SQSDAQ, per germline. CDR3 sequence reads: CASSGTGTNTGELFF. CDR3 in DNA: TGTGCCAGCAGCGGGACCGGGACGAACACCGGGGAGCTGTTTTTT.

V usage is TRBV30 and J usage is TRBJ1-5; TRBD1 matches at 8 bases. Trimming cost V 2 bases and J 2 bases; bases outside gene matches: 5. CDR1 and CDR2 (germline): GTSNPN, SVGIG (reference sequence). This CDR3 spans 15 amino acids. The CDR3 region is CAWSLGQGRNQPQHF. The CDR3 DNA follows: TGTGCCTGGAGTTTAGGACAGGGCCGCAATCAGCCCCAGCATTTT.

This clonotype occurred many times. The chain combines TRBV15 with TRBJ1-4; D is ambiguous. CDR1 is LNHNV and CDR2 is YYDKDF in the germline V gene (reference sequence). The V gene lost 0 bases and the J gene lost 8 bases, with 7 bases spanning the gap. This CDR3 has 13 amino acids. The CDR3 reads CATSRESVEKLFF. Here the CDR3 DNA reads TGTGCCACCAGCAGAGAAAGCGTGGAAAAACTGTTTTTT.

The V call is TRBV19, the J call TRBJ1-5, with D possibly TRBD1 on 6 matching bases. This CDR3 is built from 14 residues. The ends were cut back, 9 bases at V and 3 bases at J, with 15 bases in the middle. The germline V gene has CDR1 LNHDA and CDR2 SQIVND (reference sequence). In nucleotides, the CDR3 is TGTGCCAGCAGCTTTGACAGGAACAATCAGCCCCAGCATTTT. This codes for CASSFDRNNQPQHF. The whole variable domain, remainder taken from reference TRBV19 and TRBJ1-5, is DGGITQSPKYLFRKEGQNVTLSCEQNLNHDAMYWYRQDPGQGLRLIYYSQIVNDFQKGDIAEGYSVSREKKESFPLTVTSAQKNPTAFYLCASSFDRNNQPQHFGDGTRLSIL.

The J gene is TRBJ2-2, the V gene TRBV24-1, with a weak D call TRBD2 (6 bases). This CDR3 has 12 amino acids. Trimming removed 5 bases at V and 8 bases at J, with 8 bases between. The germline V gene has CDR1 KGHDR and CDR2 SFDVKD. The CDR3, as DNA: TGTGCCACCAGTGTCCTAGCGGGGGAGCTGTTTTTT. Its translation is CATSVLAGELFF.